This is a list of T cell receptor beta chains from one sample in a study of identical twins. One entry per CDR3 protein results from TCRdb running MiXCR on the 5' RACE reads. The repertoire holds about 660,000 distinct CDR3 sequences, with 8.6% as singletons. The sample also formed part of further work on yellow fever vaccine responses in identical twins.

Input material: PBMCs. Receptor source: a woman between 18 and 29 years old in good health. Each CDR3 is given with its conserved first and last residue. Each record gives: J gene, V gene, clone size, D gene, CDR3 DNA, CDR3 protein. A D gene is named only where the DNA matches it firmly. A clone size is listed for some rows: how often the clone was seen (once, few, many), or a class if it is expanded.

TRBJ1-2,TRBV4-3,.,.,TGCGCCAGCAGCCAAGATCGGGGTAGGGCCTCTAACTATGGCTACACCTTC,CASSQDRGRASNYGYTF
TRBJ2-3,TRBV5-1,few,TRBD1,TGCGCCAGCAACTTGGGTCCCCGACAGGGGGGACCGACAGATACGCAGTATTTT,CASNLGPRQGGPTDTQYF
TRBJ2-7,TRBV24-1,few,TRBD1,TGTGCCACCAGTGACTCGGGACAGCCGACTTACGAGCAGTACTTC,CATSDSGQPTYEQYF
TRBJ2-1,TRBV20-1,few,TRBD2,TGCAGTGCTAGTAGGGGACTAGCTTTCTACAATGAGCAGTTCTTC,CSASRGLAFYNEQFF
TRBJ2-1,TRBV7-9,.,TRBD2,TGTGCCAGCCCGACTAGCGGGGCCAACAATGAGCAGTTCTTC,CASPTSGANNEQFF
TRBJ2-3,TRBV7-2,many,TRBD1,TGTGCCAGCGGACAGGGGCGGAGCACAGATACGCAGTATTTT,CASGQGRSTDTQYF
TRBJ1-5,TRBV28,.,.,TGTGCCAGCAGGGCCAAGAGGGGGGGCCCCCACAATCAGCCCCAGCATTTT,CASRAKRGGPHNQPQHF
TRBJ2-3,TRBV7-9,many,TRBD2,TGTGCCAGCAGCTTCGGACTAGCGGGGATCACAGATACGCAGTATTTT,CASSFGLAGITDTQYF
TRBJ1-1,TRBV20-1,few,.,TGCAGTGCTAGTCTAGACATAAAAGGGCCTGAAGCTTTCTTT,CSASLDIKGPEAFF
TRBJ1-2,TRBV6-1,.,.,TGTGCCAGCAGTGAAGATTGGGGCTCCTATGGCTACACCTTC,CASSEDWGSYGYTF
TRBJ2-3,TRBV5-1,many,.,TGCGCCAGCAGGAACCCGGGACCGGGAGATGAGCAGTATTTT,CASRNPGPGDEQYF